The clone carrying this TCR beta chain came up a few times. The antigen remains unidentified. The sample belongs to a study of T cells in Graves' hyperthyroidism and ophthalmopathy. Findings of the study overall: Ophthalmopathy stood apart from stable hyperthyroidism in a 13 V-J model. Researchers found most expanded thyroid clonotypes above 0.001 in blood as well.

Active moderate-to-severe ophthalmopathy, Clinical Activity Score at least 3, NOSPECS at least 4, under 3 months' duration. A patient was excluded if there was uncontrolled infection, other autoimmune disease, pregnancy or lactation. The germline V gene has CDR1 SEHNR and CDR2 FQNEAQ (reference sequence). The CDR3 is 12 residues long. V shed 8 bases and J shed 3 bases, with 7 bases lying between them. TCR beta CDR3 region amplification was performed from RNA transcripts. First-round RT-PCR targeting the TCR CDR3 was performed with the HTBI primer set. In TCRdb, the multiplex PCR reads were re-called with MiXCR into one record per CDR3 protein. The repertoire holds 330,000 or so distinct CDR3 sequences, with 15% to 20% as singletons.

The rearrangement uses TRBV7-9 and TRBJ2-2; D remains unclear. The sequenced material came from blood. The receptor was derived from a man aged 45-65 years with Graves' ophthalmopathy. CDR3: CASERDTGELFF. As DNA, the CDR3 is TGTGCCAGCGAAAGGGACACCGGGGAGCTGTTTTTT.